This T cell receptor beta chain was captured in a study of cytomegalovirus exposure and HLA in healthy donors. Study-level results: The study designated some 180 TCR beta chains cytomegalovirus-associated.

Both 60 Vbeta primers and 13 Jbeta primers went into the PCR. The data were produced by immunoSEQ multiplex PCR, yet TCRdb's version contains in-frame clones alone and is incomplete. Of roughly 150,000 clones listed, more than 7.5% are singletons. V was clipped by 8 bases and J by 3 bases; unmatched bases: 7. Germline CDR1 MNHEY, CDR2 SMNVEV (reference sequence). The CDR3 covers 14 residues. This clone was seen a few times. Its cognate antigen is unknown. The chain links TRBV27 to TRBJ2-3, with 8 bases identical to TRBD2. Sequenced: PBMCs. The sequence was obtained from a man aged 45-60 years in good health and CMV-seronegative. CDR3 region: CASGRGGRTDTQYF. The CDR3 DNA follows: TGTGCCAGCGGTCGGGGCGGGAGGACAGATACGCAGTATTTT.